These T cell receptor beta chains were read from a single sample in a study of T-cell reconstitution after alpha-beta-depleted transplantation in children. TCRdb re-called the PCR reads through MiXCR, storing one row per CDR3 protein. This sample has a few hundred thousand distinct CDR3 sequences, with roughly a quarter found just once. Sequencing was performed on PBMCs, taken before TCRalphabeta/CD19-depleted stem cell transplant. These receptors were collected from a boy less than two years old with Wiskott-Aldrich syndrome, due to receive a stem cell transplant. The CDR3 runs from the conserved cysteine through the conserved F or W. Not every row has a clone size; where given, it reads once, few, many or a size class.

v_call: TRBV20-1
clone_size: few
j_call: TRBJ2-7
cdr3_aa: CSAAHPGLAAYEQYF

v_call: TRBV9
clone_size: .
j_call: TRBJ2-1
cdr3_aa: CASSVVSSGSYNEQFF

v_call: TRBV2
clone_size: few
j_call: TRBJ2-5
cdr3_aa: CASSAPTAGIRETQYF

v_call: TRBV29-1
clone_size: once
j_call: TRBJ2-7
cdr3_aa: CSVRPGTSDRYEQYF

v_call: TRBV7-9
clone_size: few
j_call: TRBJ2-1
cdr3_aa: CASSLGLAGGLSYNEQFF

v_call: TRBV4-1
clone_size: .
j_call: TRBJ2-7
cdr3_aa: CASSQGTAAYEQYF

v_call: TRBV24-1
clone_size: few
j_call: TRBJ2-1
cdr3_aa: CATSETGTGNNEQFF

v_call: TRBV5-1
clone_size: .
j_call: TRBJ2-2
cdr3_aa: CASSTLGGENTGELFF

v_call: TRBV20-1
clone_size: few
j_call: TRBJ1-3
cdr3_aa: CSALEPSGNTIYF

v_call: TRBV4-2
clone_size: .
j_call: TRBJ2-7
cdr3_aa: CASSQDPAGVTHEQYF

v_call: TRBV3-1
clone_size: few
j_call: TRBJ2-1
cdr3_aa: CASSTRTRYYNEQFF

v_call: TRBV20-1
clone_size: .
j_call: TRBJ1-3
cdr3_aa: CSARYSSGNTIYF

v_call: TRBV5-1
clone_size: .
j_call: TRBJ2-5
cdr3_aa: CASSLRGVGETQYF

v_call: TRBV20-1
clone_size: few
j_call: TRBJ2-1
cdr3_aa: CSATRTPSGIYNEQFF

v_call: TRBV5-1
clone_size: .
j_call: TRBJ2-7
cdr3_aa: CASGESSSYEQYF

v_call: TRBV5-5
clone_size: .
j_call: TRBJ2-3
cdr3_aa: CASSLKPGHTDTQYF

v_call: TRBV5-1
clone_size: few
j_call: TRBJ2-6
cdr3_aa: CASGTGLGANVLTF

v_call: TRBV24-1
clone_size: .
j_call: TRBJ2-1
cdr3_aa: CATSDGAGDEQFF

v_call: TRBV5-1
clone_size: few
j_call: TRBJ1-1
cdr3_aa: CASSSRPPQVNTEAFF

v_call: TRBV18
clone_size: .
j_call: TRBJ2-1
cdr3_aa: CAGSPLRTGSSSYNEQFF

v_call: TRBV15
clone_size: few
j_call: TRBJ1-5
cdr3_aa: CATSTALPGQPQHF

v_call: TRBV7-6
clone_size: .
j_call: TRBJ2-1
cdr3_aa: CASSPGTSLLGGEQFF

v_call: TRBV29-1
clone_size: few
j_call: TRBJ2-3
cdr3_aa: CSVMVSYTQYF

v_call: TRBV20-1
clone_size: .
j_call: TRBJ1-6
cdr3_aa: CSARFPSWNSPLHF

v_call: TRBV20-1
clone_size: few
j_call: TRBJ2-2
cdr3_aa: CSASYAGTSGAGELFF

v_call: TRBV6-1
clone_size: few
j_call: TRBJ2-3
cdr3_aa: CASLRGTSGRADADTQYF

v_call: TRBV28
clone_size: few
j_call: TRBJ2-7
cdr3_aa: CASSQAARGYEQYF

v_call: TRBV5-5
clone_size: .
j_call: TRBJ2-1
cdr3_aa: CASSPWLGSGRAGEQFF

v_call: TRBV20-1
clone_size: .
j_call: TRBJ2-5
cdr3_aa: CSADRATQETQYF

v_call: TRBV3-1
clone_size: .
j_call: TRBJ2-7
cdr3_aa: CASSQGLSTYEQYF

v_call: TRBV20-1
clone_size: few
j_call: TRBJ2-2
cdr3_aa: CSAVRTGELFF

v_call: TRBV10-3
clone_size: .
j_call: TRBJ1-4
cdr3_aa: CAIRRVDSEKLFF

v_call: TRBV6-1
clone_size: .
j_call: TRBJ1-2
cdr3_aa: CASSRGGNYGYTF

v_call: TRBV20-1
clone_size: .
j_call: TRBJ1-5
cdr3_aa: CSASTGIQNQPQHF

v_call: TRBV7-2
clone_size: .
j_call: TRBJ2-7
cdr3_aa: CASSRLRFSYEQYF

v_call: TRBV18
clone_size: .
j_call: TRBJ1-1
cdr3_aa: CASSLKLGDADLIF

v_call: TRBV5-1
clone_size: .
j_call: TRBJ2-1
cdr3_aa: CASSLPSLSSYNEQFF

v_call: TRBV29-1
clone_size: few
j_call: TRBJ1-1
cdr3_aa: CSVSRKVANTEAFF

v_call: TRBV12-3/TRBV12-4
clone_size: .
j_call: TRBJ2-3
cdr3_aa: CASTLGLAGEQDTQYF

v_call: TRBV29-1
clone_size: .
j_call: TRBJ2-7
cdr3_aa: CSVAGLAGHEQYF

v_call: TRBV3-1
clone_size: few
j_call: TRBJ2-3
cdr3_aa: CASSQLRTSGTDTQYF

v_call: TRBV20-1
clone_size: .
j_call: TRBJ2-4
cdr3_aa: CSARLLAKNIQYF

v_call: TRBV4-1
clone_size: few
j_call: TRBJ1-6
cdr3_aa: CASSQEGTSGSPLHF

v_call: TRBV29-1
clone_size: few
j_call: TRBJ2-1
cdr3_aa: CSVGPSGIEQFF

v_call: TRBV10-3
clone_size: .
j_call: TRBJ2-7
cdr3_aa: CAISDRLLGLAGYEQYF

v_call: TRBV5-1
clone_size: .
j_call: TRBJ2-1
cdr3_aa: CASTLAGHGMGYNEQFF

v_call: TRBV5-1
clone_size: few
j_call: TRBJ2-5
cdr3_aa: CASSLGGTSGIQETQYF

v_call: TRBV20-1
clone_size: few
j_call: TRBJ2-7
cdr3_aa: CSAGRGGTGVNEQYF